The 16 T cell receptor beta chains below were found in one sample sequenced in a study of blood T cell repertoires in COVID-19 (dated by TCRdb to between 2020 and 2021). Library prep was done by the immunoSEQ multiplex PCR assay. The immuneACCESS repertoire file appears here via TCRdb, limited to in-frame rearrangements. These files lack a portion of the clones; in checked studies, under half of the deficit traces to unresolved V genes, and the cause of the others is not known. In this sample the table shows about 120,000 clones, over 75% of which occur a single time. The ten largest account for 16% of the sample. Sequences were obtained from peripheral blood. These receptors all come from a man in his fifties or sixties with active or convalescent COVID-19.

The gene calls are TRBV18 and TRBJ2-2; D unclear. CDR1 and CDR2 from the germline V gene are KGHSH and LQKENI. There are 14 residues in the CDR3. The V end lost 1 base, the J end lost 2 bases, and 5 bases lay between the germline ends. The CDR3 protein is CASSPLANTGELFF. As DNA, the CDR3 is TGTGCCAGCTCACCACTAGCTAACACCGGGGAGCTGTTTTTT.

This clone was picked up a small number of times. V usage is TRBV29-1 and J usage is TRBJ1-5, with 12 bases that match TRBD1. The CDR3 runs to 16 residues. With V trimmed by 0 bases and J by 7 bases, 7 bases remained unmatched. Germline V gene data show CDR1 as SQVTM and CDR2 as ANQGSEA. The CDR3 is CSVEEGGTGGQQPQHF. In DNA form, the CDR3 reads TGCAGCGTTGAAGAGGGGGGGACAGGGGGCCAACAGCCCCAGCATTTT. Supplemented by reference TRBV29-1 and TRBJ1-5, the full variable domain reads SAVISQKPSRDICQRGTSLTIQCQVDSQVTMMFWYRQQPGQSLTLIATANQGSEATYESGFVIDKFPISRPNLTFSTLTVSNMSPEDSSIYLCSVEEGGTGGQQPQHFGDGTRLSIL.

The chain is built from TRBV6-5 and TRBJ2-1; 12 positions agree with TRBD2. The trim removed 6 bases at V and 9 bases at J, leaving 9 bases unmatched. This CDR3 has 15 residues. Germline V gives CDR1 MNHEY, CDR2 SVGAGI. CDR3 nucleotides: TGTGCCAGCAGCCCACCCTCTAGCGGGAGGGGTGAGCAGTTCTTC. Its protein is CASSPPSSGRGEQFF.

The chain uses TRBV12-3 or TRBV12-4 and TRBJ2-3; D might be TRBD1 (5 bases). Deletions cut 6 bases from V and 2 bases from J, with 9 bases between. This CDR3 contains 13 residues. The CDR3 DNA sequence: TGTGCCAGCAGCCAGGACAACACAGATACGCAGTATTTT. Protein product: CASSQDNTDTQYF.

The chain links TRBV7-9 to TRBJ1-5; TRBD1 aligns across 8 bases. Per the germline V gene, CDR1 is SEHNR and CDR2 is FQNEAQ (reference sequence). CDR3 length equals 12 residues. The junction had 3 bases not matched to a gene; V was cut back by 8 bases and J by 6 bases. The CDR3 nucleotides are TGTGCCAGCTCTGACAGGGGTCAGCCCCAGCATTTT. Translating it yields CASSDRGQPQHF.

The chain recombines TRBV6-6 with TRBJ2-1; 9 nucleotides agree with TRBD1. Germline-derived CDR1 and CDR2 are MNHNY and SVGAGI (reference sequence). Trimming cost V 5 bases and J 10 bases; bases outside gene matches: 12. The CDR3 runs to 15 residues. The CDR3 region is CASSPLDRGSQEQFF. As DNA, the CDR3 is TGTGCCAGCAGTCCCTTGGACAGGGGATCGCAGGAGCAGTTCTTC.

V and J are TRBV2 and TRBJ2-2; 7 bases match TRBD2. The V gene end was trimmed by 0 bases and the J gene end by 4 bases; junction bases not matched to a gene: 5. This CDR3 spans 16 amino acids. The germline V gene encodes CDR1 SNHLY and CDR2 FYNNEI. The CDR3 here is CASSEAHGRLTGELFF. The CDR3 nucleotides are TGTGCCAGCAGTGAAGCTCACGGGAGGCTCACCGGGGAGCTGTTTTTT.

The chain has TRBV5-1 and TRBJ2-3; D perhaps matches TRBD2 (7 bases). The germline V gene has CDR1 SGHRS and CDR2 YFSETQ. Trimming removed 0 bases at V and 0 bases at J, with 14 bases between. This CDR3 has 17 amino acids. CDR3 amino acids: CASSLGGLAASTDTQYF. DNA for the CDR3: TGCGCCAGCAGCTTGGGGGGGCTAGCGGCTAGCACAGATACGCAGTATTTT.

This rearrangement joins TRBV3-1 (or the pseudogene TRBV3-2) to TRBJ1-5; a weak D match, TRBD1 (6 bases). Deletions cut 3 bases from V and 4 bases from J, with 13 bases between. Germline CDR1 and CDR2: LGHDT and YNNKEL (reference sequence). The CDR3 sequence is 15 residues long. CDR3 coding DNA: TGTGCCAGCAGCCACCGCAGGGGAGAGAATCAGCCCCAGCATTTT. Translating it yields CASSHRRGENQPQHF.

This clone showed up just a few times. CDR3 nucleotide sequence: TGTGCCAGCAGCAGACAGGGGGTGGAGACCCAGTACTTC. Translating it yields CASSRQGVETQYF. This chain connects TRBV7-2 to TRBJ2-5; 9 positions agree with TRBD1. Germline CDR1 SGHTA, CDR2 FQGNSA. This CDR3 region has 13 residues. With V trimmed by 5 bases and J by 5 bases, 3 bases remained unmatched.

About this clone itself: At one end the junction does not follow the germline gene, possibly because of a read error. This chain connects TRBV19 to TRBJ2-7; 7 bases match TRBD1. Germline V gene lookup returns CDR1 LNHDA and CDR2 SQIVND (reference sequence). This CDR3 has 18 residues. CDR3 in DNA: TGTGCCAGTAGTATTGGAGTCGGGACAGCCACCGCAACTTACGGGCAGTACTTC. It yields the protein CASSIGVGTATATYGQYF.

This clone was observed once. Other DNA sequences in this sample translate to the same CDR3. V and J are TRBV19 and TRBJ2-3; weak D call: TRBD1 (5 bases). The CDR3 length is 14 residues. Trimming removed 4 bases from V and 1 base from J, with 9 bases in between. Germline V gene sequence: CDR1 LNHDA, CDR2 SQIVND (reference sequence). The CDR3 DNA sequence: TGTGCCAGTAGTAGCCAGGGCGGCACAGATACGCAGTATTTT. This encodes CASSSQGGTDTQYF.

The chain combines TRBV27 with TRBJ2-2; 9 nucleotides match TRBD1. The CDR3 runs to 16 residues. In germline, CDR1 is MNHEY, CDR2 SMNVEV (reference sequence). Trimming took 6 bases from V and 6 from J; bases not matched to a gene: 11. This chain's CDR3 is CASRFKGQGLAGELFF. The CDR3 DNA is TGTGCCAGCAGATTCAAGGGACAGGGTCTAGCCGGGGAGCTGTTTTTT.

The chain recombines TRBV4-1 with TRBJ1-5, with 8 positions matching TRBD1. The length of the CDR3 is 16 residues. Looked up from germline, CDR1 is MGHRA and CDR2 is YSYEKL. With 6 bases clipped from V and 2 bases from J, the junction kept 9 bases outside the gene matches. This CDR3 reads CASRLDPTGGNQPQHF. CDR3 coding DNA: TGCGCCAGCAGACTAGACCCGACAGGGGGCAATCAGCCCCAGCATTTT.

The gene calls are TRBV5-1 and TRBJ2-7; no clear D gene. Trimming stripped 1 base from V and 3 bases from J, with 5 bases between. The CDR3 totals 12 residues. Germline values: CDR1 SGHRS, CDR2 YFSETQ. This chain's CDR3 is CASSLNGYEQYF. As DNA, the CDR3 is TGCGCCAGCAGCTTGAACGGCTACGAGCAGTACTTC.

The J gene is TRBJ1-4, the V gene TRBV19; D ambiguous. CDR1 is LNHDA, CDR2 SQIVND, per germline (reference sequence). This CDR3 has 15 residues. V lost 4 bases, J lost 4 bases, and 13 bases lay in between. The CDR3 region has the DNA TGTGCCAGTAGTAGAGGGCAGATCAATAATGAAAAACTGTTTTTT. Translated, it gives CASSRGQINNEKLFF. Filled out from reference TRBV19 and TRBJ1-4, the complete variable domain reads DGGITQSPKYLFRKEGQNVTLSCEQNLNHDAMYWYRQDPGQGLRLIYYSQIVNDFQKGDIAEGYSVSREKKESFPLTVTSAQKNPTAFYLCASSRGQINNEKLFFGSGTQLSVL.